This entry describes one TCR beta chain. Its antigen is unknown. This entry comes from a study of T cell responses to AZD1222 COVID-19 vaccine. V was clipped by 4 bases and J by 0 bases, with 7 bases between them. Germline CDR1 SEHNR, CDR2 FQNEAQ (reference sequence). The CDR3 consists of 13 residues. The data were produced by immunoSEQ multiplex PCR, yet TCRdb's version contains in-frame clones alone and is incomplete. The repertoire consists of 250,000 to 300,000 clones, with 90% to 95% occurring once and the leading ten covering roughly 0.51%. General study points: Only a handful of AZD1222 recipients, more than 5 in all, had baseline seropositivity. Donor demographics were predominantly white British with a female majority; clonal diversity may be underestimated. Spike-specific TCR breadth and depth rose after two AZD1222 doses.

The receptor was derived from an adult who received the AZD1222 COVID-19 vaccine. The sample in question was peripheral blood, obtained 28 days after the second AZD1222 dose. This chain links TRBV7-9 with TRBJ2-7, with TRBD2 as a possible D gene (5 bases). CDR3 in amino acids: CASSSGNSYEQYF. CDR3 nucleotide sequence: TGTGCCAGCAGCTCCGGGAACTCCTACGAGCAGTACTTC.